This T cell receptor beta chain was documented in a study of OX40 agonist ivuxolimab in advanced cancers. This CDR3 has 16 amino acids. Germline V CDR1 and CDR2: SEHNR, FQNEAQ (reference sequence). V was cut by 3 bases and J by 0 bases, with 14 bases left in between. Measured with immunoSEQ multiplex PCR; TCRdb has only the in-frame clones, and not every one. This sample has about 45,000 clones, with approximately 90% found just once. Sequenced here: CD4+ or CD8+ T cells sorted from blood, sampled in a trial of the OX40 agonist ivuxolimab. The J gene is TRBJ1-2, the V gene TRBV7-9; no firm D call. The clonotype was recovered from an adult with an advanced solid tumor such as melanoma, head and neck, liver or kidney cancer. The CDR3: CASSFSPTEANYGYTF. CDR3 in DNA: TGTGCCAGCAGCTTTTCTCCCACGGAAGCTAACTATGGCTACACCTTC.